One and the same sample provided the 27 T cell receptor beta chains below, sequenced in a study of T cells after yellow fever vaccination. TCRdb ran MiXCR on the 5' RACE reads and lists one entry per CDR3 protein. In the table there are 400,000 to 450,000 distinct CDR3 sequences, about 19% of which are singletons. The sequenced sample was PBMCs, obtained before the yellow fever booster vaccination. The receptor set was obtained from a man between 18 and 29 years old who received the YFV17D yellow fever vaccine.

This clonotype was recorded a few times. This chain connects TRBV12-3 or TRBV12-4 to TRBJ1-3; D is uncertain. This CDR3 has 12 amino acids. V was cut by 3 bases and J by 8 bases, with 8 bases left in between. In DNA, the CDR3 is TGTGCCAGCAGTTTCGCTCTGGACACCATATATTTT. Translation: CASSFALDTIYF.

The CDR3 bases are TGCAGTGCCCCCCGGCCGGGGCGAATCTCCTACAATGAGCAGTTCTTC. This translates into CSAPRPGRISYNEQFF. V is TRBV20-1 and J is TRBJ2-1; D possibly uses TRBD1 or TRBD2 (5 bases each). V lost 6 bases and J 0 bases, leaving 18 bases between the germline ends. Germline V gives CDR1 DFQATT, CDR2 SNEGSKA (reference sequence). The CDR3 spans 16 residues.

The chain combines TRBV11-2 with TRBJ1-2; 8 nucleotides align to TRBD1. The CDR3 has 15 residues. CDR1 SGHAT and CDR2 FQNNGV come from the germline V gene. The ends lost 6 bases at V and 5 bases at J; junction bases unmatched: 11. The DNA for the CDR3 is TGTGCCAGCAGAAACTACAGGGGGGAGGGTTATGGCTACACCTTC. Residues: CASRNYRGEGYGYTF.

V usage is TRBV4-1 and J usage is TRBJ2-5; perhaps TRBD1 as D (5 bases). CDR3 length: 15 residues. V was clipped by 1 base and J by 2 bases, with 11 bases between them. Germline assignment: CDR1 MGHRA and CDR2 YSYEKL. The CDR3 sequence is CASSQAVQGQETQYF. The CDR3 nucleotides are TGCGCCAGCAGCCAAGCGGTCCAGGGACAAGAGACCCAGTACTTC.

This clonotype appeared a few times. This rearrangement joins TRBV7-2 to TRBJ1-5; no clear D gene. Germline values: CDR1 SGHTA, CDR2 FQGNSA. The CDR3 runs 16 residues. The germline V and J ends were trimmed by 3 bases and 2 bases, with 14 bases remaining between them. DNA for the CDR3: TGTGCCAGCAGCTTTCGAGCCCGGTGGGGCAATCAGCCCCAGCATTTT. Translating it yields CASSFRARWGNQPQHF.

V is TRBV6-2 or TRBV6-3 and J is TRBJ2-7; D gene ambiguous. The CDR3 loop spans 13 amino acids. The ends were cut back, 6 bases at V and 4 bases at J, with 13 bases in the middle. Looked up from germline, CDR1 is MNHEY and CDR2 is SVGEGT. CDR3 nucleotides: TGTGCCAGCAGCTCTCTTCCCGGGTACGAGCAGTACGTC. Encoded protein: CASSSLPGYEQYV.

The chain links TRBV6-5 to TRBJ1-1; D is ambiguous. The V end was cut by 5 bases, the J end by 5 bases, with 6 bases between. Germline CDR1 reads MNHEY; CDR2 reads SVGAGI. The CDR3 loop spans 11 amino acids. CDR3 residues: CASSRATEAFF. In nucleotides, the CDR3 is TGTGCCAGCAGTCGAGCGACTGAAGCTTTCTTT.

The V call is TRBV19, the J call TRBJ2-1; 7 nucleotides agree with TRBD2. Germline V gene sequence: CDR1 LNHDA, CDR2 SQIVND (reference sequence). The V segment lost 4 bases and the J segment 1 base; nucleotides outside the gene matches: 10. The CDR3 is made up of 17 amino acids. The CDR3 DNA follows: TGTGCCAGTAGTACTTCTAGCGGAGCGCCATCCTACAATGAGCAGTTCTTC. Protein sequence: CASSTSSGAPSYNEQFF. The full variable domain, completed using reference TRBV19 and TRBJ2-1, is DGGITQSPKYLFRKEGQNVTLSCEQNLNHDAMYWYRQDPGQGLRLIYYSQIVNDFQKGDIAEGYSVSREKKESFPLTVTSAQKNPTAFYLCASSTSSGAPSYNEQFFGPGTRLTVL.

The chain couples TRBV7-2 to TRBJ1-6; D may be TRBD1 (6 bases). CDR3 length equals 16 residues. Trimming removed 1 base from V and 1 base from J, with 8 bases in between. Germline CDR1 SGHTA, CDR2 FQGNSA. The CDR3 coding sequence is TGTGCCAGCAGCTTAGACGGACAGTCCTATAATTCACCCCTCCACTTT. Translation: CASSLDGQSYNSPLHF.

This clonotype was recorded a few times. The CDR3 region is CAISESVTEKSYEQYF. The CDR3 coding sequence is TGTGCCATCAGTGAGTCTGTGACAGAAAAGTCCTACGAGCAGTACTTC. This rearrangement joins TRBV10-3 to TRBJ2-7, with a weak D call TRBD1 (5 bases). The CDR3 extends over 16 amino acids. Germline CDR1 ENHRY, CDR2 SYGVKD. The germline V and J ends were trimmed by 0 bases and 1 base, with 13 bases remaining between them.

The chain joins TRBV6-5 to TRBJ1-3; D remains ambiguous. The CDR3 contains 14 residues. CDR1 and CDR2 (germline): MNHEY, SVGAGI. Trimming took 7 bases from V and 0 from J, leaving 10 bases between them. CDR3 in amino acids: CASTPGSSGNTIYF. The CDR3 bases are TGTGCCAGCACCCCTGGGAGCTCTGGAAACACCATATATTTT.

In this sample, this clonotype turned up a few times. V is TRBV6-2 or TRBV6-3 and J is TRBJ1-5; no clear D. Per germline, CDR1 MNHEY and CDR2 SVGEGT. The CDR3 totals 17 residues. V gave up 2 bases and J gave up 6 bases, with 20 bases separating them. The DNA for the CDR3 is TGTGCCAGCAGTTACACGCCGACCGACTTTCACGGTCAGCCCCAGCATTTT. This sequence encodes CASSYTPTDFHGQPQHF.

This clonotype came up a few times. The gene calls are TRBV27 and TRBJ2-5, with TRBD1 identical over 11 bases. CDR1 and CDR2 from the germline V gene are MNHEY and SMNVEV (reference sequence). The CDR3 extends over 16 amino acids. J lost 5 bases, V lost 5 bases, and 10 bases had no gene match. The CDR3 here is CASSGRGTGGPETQYF. The CDR3 DNA is TGTGCCAGCAGTGGACGCGGGACAGGGGGACCGGAGACCCAGTACTTC.

This clonotype has a count of ten or more. The chain employs TRBV4-3 and TRBJ2-3; D perhaps matches TRBD2 (6 bases). V dropped 0 bases and J dropped 1 base, with 14 bases sitting between them. CDR3 size: 17 residues. The germline V gene encodes CDR1 LGHNA and CDR2 YSLEER. The DNA of the CDR3 is TGCGCCAGCAGCCAAGATCCACCCGGCGGGGGCACAGATACGCAGTATTTT. It codes for CASSQDPPGGGTDTQYF.

This clonotype turned up a few times. V gene TRBV5-1 combines with J gene TRBJ2-1; 7 positions agree with TRBD1. CDR1 SGHRS and CDR2 YFSETQ come from the germline V gene. After removal of 2 bases from V and 3 bases from J, the junction contained 5 bases not matched to a gene. This CDR3 region has 15 residues. The CDR3 DNA reads TGCGCCAGCAGCTTAGGGAACAGGGGCTACAATGAGCAGTTCTTC. Translating it yields CASSLGNRGYNEQFF. Full variable domain (remainder filled in from reference TRBV5-1 and TRBJ2-1): KAGVTQTPRYLIKTRGQQVTLSCSPISGHRSVSWYQQTPGQGLQFLFEYFSETQRNKGNFPGRFSGRQFSNSRSEMNVSTLELGDSALYLCASSLGNRGYNEQFFGPGTRLTVL.

In this sample, this clonotype turned up many times. The chain links TRBV20-1 to TRBJ2-3; no firm D call. The germline V and J ends were trimmed by 5 bases and 5 bases, with 14 bases remaining between them. The CDR3 extends over 13 amino acids. The germline V gene encodes CDR1 DFQATT and CDR2 SNEGSKA (reference sequence). CDR3 DNA: TGCAGTGCTGGGCAGACGTGGGTAGATACGCAGTATTTT. Translation gives CSAGQTWVDTQYF.

The chain joins TRBV4-3 to TRBJ2-3; the match to TRBD2 covers 10 bases. Germline CDR1 is LGHNA and CDR2 is YSLEER. V was clipped by 0 bases and J by 5 bases; unmatched bases: 2. The CDR3 consists of 15 residues. The CDR3 protein is CASSQEKRGGDTQYF. The CDR3 coding sequence is TGCGCCAGCAGCCAAGAGAAGCGGGGGGGAGATACGCAGTATTTT.

The chain carries TRBV7-9 and TRBJ2-7; D unresolved. The V end lost 1 base, the J end lost 6 bases, and 10 bases lay between the germline ends. Germline CDR1 is SEHNR and CDR2 is FQNEAQ (reference sequence). The CDR3 consists of 13 residues. The CDR3 DNA is TGTGCCAGCAGCTTAGTGGGTGACCCCGAGCAGTACGTC. This translates into CASSLVGDPEQYV.

V gene TRBV7-9 combines with J gene TRBJ1-2, with D maybe TRBD1 (6 bases). CDR3 length equals 16 residues. The germline V gene has CDR1 SEHNR and CDR2 FQNEAQ (reference sequence). V was cut by 2 bases and J by 4 bases, with 17 bases left in between. The CDR3, as DNA: TGTGCCAGCAGCTTATTCGGCGAGGGGGAACCCTATGGCTACACCTTC. Its protein product is CASSLFGEGEPYGYTF.

CDR3: CSGRRVNTGELFF. CDR3 bases: TGCAGCGGCCGGCGGGTGAACACCGGGGAGCTGTTTTTT. The V call is TRBV29-1, the J call TRBJ2-2; maybe TRBD2 (5 bases). This CDR3 has 13 amino acids. Germline V CDR1 and CDR2: SQVTM, ANQGSEA. V gave up 7 bases and J gave up 1 base, with 10 bases separating them.

V gene TRBV12-3 or TRBV12-4 combines with J gene TRBJ2-7, with D possibly TRBD2 on 5 matching bases. This CDR3 has 16 residues. With 3 bases removed from V and 3 bases from J, the gap between germline ends came to 18 bases. CDR3 region: CASSFTRAGPSYEQYF. The CDR3 DNA reads TGTGCCAGCAGTTTTACGCGGGCGGGTCCCAGCTACGAGCAGTACTTC.

This clonotype was recorded a few times. V gene TRBV29-1 combines with J gene TRBJ2-1; D call uncertain. V was trimmed by 8 bases and J by 8 bases, leaving 10 bases between them. Germline loops: CDR1 SQVTM, CDR2 ANQGSEA. The CDR3 consists of 10 residues. The chain's CDR3 is CSSRGDEQFF. CDR3 sequence (DNA): TGCAGCTCCCGTGGCGATGAGCAGTTCTTC.

The gene calls are TRBV2 and TRBJ2-1; D tentatively fits TRBD1 or TRBD2 (6 bases each). From germline, CDR1 is SNHLY and CDR2 FYNNEI. The V end was cut by 6 bases, the J end by 4 bases, with 16 bases between. The CDR3 totals 15 residues. For the CDR3, the DNA is TGTGCCAGCAGACGACTAGGGGGGCGGTACAATGAGCAGTTCTTC. Residues: CASRRLGGRYNEQFF.

The rearrangement links TRBV7-9 to TRBJ2-2; D uncertain. V was shortened by 5 bases and J by 0 bases, with 13 bases between the two germline ends. CDR1 is SEHNR, CDR2 FQNEAQ, per germline (reference sequence). This CDR3 contains 16 residues. The CDR3 region is CASSESGLANTGELFF. The CDR3 nucleotides read TGTGCCAGCAGCGAAAGTGGCCTCGCGAACACCGGGGAGCTGTTTTTT.

This chain links TRBV5-1 with TRBJ1-4; D uncertain. The CDR3 has 14 amino acids. Germline CDR1 is SGHRS and CDR2 is YFSETQ. Trimming stripped 0 bases from V and 5 bases from J, with 8 bases between. CDR3 region: CASSLDGPNEKLFF. CDR3 nucleotide sequence: TGCGCCAGCAGCTTGGACGGACCGAATGAAAAACTGTTTTTT.

This rearrangement joins TRBV5-1 to TRBJ2-1, with unresolved D. CDR3 length: 14 amino acids. The germline CDR1 and CDR2 sequences are SGHRS and YFSETQ. The germline V and J ends were trimmed by 0 bases and 5 bases, with 9 bases remaining between them. The CDR3 coding sequence is TGCGCCAGCAGCTTGGCACAAATCCACAATGAGCAGTTCTTC. Residues: CASSLAQIHNEQFF.

This clonotype turned up a few times. CDR3 sequence: CATGDRSNTEAFF. Written as DNA, the CDR3 is TGCGCCACCGGGGACAGGTCGAACACTGAAGCTTTCTTT. The chain carries TRBV4-1 and TRBJ1-1, with 8 bases aligning to TRBD1. CDR1 is MGHRA and CDR2 is YSYEKL in the germline V gene. J gave up 1 base and V 10 bases, and 5 bases lay outside the gene matches. There are 13 residues in the CDR3.